This TCR beta chain was captured by sequencing in a study of cytomegalovirus exposure and HLA in healthy donors. The study's findings and limits: The authors listed around 150 TCR beta chains as cytomegalovirus-associated. Earlier findings revealed that most TCR beta V segments proved productive either about 87% or about 30% of the time. In presence/absence analyses, roughly uniform sequencing depth across donors was assumed. In vitro confirmation showed a few CMV-associated chains to be CMV antigen specific.

13 Jbeta primers and 60 Vbeta primers were used for the PCR. Assay used: immunoSEQ multiplex PCR; TCRdb lists only in-frame clones, some missing. The table includes around 170,000 clones, about 80% detected once. This clone has only a few counts. What it recognizes is unknown. Germline V lookup: CDR1 LNHNV, CDR2 YYDKDF (reference sequence). The CDR3 loop spans 15 amino acids. Trimming took off 0 bases at V and 1 base at J, with 9 bases between the two ends. This rearrangement joins TRBV15 to TRBJ2-5; D gene uncertain. The sequenced material came from PBMCs. The receptor comes from a woman aged 45 to 65 in good health and CMV-seronegative. This CDR3 reads CATSRELSLQETQYF. In DNA form, the CDR3 reads TGTGCCACCAGCAGAGAACTGTCCCTCCAAGAGACCCAGTACTTC.